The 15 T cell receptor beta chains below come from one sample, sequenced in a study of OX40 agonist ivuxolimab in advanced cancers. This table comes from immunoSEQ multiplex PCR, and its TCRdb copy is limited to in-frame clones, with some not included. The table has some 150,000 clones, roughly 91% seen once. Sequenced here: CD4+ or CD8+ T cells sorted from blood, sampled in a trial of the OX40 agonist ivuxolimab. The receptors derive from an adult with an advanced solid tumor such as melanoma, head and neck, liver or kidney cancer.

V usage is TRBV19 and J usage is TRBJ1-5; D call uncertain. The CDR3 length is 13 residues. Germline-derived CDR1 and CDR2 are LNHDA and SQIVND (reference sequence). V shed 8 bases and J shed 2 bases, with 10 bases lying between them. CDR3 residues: CASGGYGNQPQHF. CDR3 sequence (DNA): TGTGCCAGTGGAGGGTATGGCAATCAGCCCCAGCATTTT.

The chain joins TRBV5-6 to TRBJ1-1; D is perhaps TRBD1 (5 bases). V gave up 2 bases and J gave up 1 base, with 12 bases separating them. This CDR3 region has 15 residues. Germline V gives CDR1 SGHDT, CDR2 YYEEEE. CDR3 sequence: CASSFRRGANTEAFF. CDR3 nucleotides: TGTGCCAGCAGCTTCCGACGGGGCGCGAACACTGAAGCTTTCTTT. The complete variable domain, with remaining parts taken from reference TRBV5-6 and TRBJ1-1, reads DAGVTQSPTHLIKTRGQQVTLRCSPKSGHDTVSWYQQALGQGPQFIFQYYEEEERQRGNFPDRFSGHQFPNYSSELNVNALLLGDSALYLCASSFRRGANTEAFFGQGTRLTVV.

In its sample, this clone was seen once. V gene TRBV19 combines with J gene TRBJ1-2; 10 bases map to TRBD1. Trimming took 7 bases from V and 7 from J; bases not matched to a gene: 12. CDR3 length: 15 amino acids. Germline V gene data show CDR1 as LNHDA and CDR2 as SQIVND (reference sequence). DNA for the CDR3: TGTGCCAGTATGGAGGGGACAGGGGTCCTCCGTGGCTACACCTTC. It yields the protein CASMEGTGVLRGYTF.

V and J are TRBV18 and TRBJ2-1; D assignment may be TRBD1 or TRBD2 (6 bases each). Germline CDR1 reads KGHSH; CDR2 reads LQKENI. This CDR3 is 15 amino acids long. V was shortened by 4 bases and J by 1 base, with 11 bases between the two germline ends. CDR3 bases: TGTGCCAGCTCACTGGGGGGCGGATCCTACAATGAGCAGTTCTTC. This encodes CASSLGGGSYNEQFF.

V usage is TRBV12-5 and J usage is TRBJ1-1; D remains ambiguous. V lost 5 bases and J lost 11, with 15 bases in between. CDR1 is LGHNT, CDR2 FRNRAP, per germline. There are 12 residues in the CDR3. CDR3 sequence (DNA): TGTGCTAGTGGTAAGGAGGTGCACGGGGCTTTCTTT. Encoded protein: CASGKEVHGAFF.

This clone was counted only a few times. CDR3 sequence (DNA): TGCGCCAGCAGCTCCCTAGCGGGGGGAGGAGAGACCCAGTACTTC. This gives the protein CASSSLAGGGETQYF. The genes are TRBV5-1 and TRBJ2-5; 11 bases align to TRBD2. CDR1 SGHRS and CDR2 YFSETQ come from the germline V gene. This CDR3 has 15 amino acids. J gave up 4 bases and V 3 bases, and 5 bases lay outside the gene matches. Using reference TRBV5-1 and TRBJ2-5 for the parts outside the CDR3, the full variable domain is KAGVTQTPRYLIKTRGQQVTLSCSPISGHRSVSWYQQTPGQGLQFLFEYFSETQRNKGNFPGRFSGRQFSNSRSEMNVSTLELGDSALYLCASSSLAGGGETQYFGPGTRLLVL.

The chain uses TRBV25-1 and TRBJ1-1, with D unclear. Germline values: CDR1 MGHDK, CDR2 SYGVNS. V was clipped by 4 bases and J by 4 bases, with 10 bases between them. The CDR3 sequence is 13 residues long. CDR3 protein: CASSGAGGTEAFF. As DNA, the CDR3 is TGTGCCAGCAGTGGGGCAGGAGGCACTGAAGCTTTCTTT.

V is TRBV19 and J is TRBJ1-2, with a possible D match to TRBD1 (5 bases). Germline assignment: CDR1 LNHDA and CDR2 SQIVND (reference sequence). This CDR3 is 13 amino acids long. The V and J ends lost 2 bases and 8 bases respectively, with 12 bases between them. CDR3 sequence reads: CASSIIGERGYTF. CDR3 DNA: TGTGCCAGTAGTATAATAGGGGAGCGAGGCTACACCTTC. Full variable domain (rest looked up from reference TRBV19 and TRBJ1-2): DGGITQSPKYLFRKEGQNVTLSCEQNLNHDAMYWYRQDPGQGLRLIYYSQIVNDFQKGDIAEGYSVSREKKESFPLTVTSAQKNPTAFYLCASSIIGERGYTFGSGTRLTVV.

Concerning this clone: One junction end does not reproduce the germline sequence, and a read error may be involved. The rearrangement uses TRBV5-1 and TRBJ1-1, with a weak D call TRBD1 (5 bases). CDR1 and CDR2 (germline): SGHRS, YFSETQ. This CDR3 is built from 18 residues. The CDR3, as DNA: TGCGCCAGCAACTTGGAGGGGATAAAGCTAATACCGAGGACTGAAGCTTTCTTT. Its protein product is CASNLEGIKLIPRTEAFF.

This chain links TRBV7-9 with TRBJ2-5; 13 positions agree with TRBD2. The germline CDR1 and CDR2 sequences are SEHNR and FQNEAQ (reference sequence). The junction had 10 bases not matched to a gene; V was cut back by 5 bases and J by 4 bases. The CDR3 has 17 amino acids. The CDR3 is CASSKWTSGRGAETQYF. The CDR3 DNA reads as TGTGCCAGCAGCAAATGGACTAGCGGGAGAGGGGCAGAGACCCAGTACTTC.

The CDR3 DNA follows: TGTGCCAGCAGTCCGGTGGTCCCGAGCTCTGGGGCCAACGTCCTGACTTTC. Its translation: CASSPVVPSSGANVLTF. The chain has TRBV2 and TRBJ2-6; D is unclear. V was trimmed by 5 bases and J by 0 bases, leaving 14 bases between them. The CDR3 has 17 amino acids. Per germline, CDR1 SNHLY and CDR2 FYNNEI.

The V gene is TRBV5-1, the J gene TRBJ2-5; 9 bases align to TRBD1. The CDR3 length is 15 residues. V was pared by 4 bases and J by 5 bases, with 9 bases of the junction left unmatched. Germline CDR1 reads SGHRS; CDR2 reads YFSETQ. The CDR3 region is CASSLGQGGAETQYF. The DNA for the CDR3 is TGCGCCAGCAGCCTGGGACAGGGAGGGGCTGAGACCCAGTACTTC.

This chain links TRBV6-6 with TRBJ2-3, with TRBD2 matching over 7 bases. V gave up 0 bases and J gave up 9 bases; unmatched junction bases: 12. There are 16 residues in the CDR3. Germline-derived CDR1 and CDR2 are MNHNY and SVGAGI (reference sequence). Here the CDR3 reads CASSYSGGVDGQTQYF. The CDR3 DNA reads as TGTGCCAGCAGTTACTCGGGAGGGGTCGACGGACAAACGCAGTATTTT.

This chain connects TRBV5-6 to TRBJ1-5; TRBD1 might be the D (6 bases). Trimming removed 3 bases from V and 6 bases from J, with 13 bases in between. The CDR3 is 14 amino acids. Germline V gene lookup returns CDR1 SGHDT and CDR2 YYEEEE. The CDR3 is CASSSQGGAQPQHF. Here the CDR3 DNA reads TGTGCCAGCAGCTCGCAAGGGGGGGCTCAGCCCCAGCATTTT.

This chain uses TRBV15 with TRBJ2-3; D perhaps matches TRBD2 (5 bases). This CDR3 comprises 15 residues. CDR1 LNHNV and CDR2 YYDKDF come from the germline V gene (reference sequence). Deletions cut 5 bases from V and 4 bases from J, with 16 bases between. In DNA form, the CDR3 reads TGTGCCACCAGCGTAGCCGGGGTGGGCCCAGATACGCAGTATTTT. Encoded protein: CATSVAGVGPDTQYF.